The 5 T cell receptor beta chains given below trace back to one sample, sequenced in a study of blood T cell repertoires in COVID-19. The data were produced by immunoSEQ multiplex PCR, yet TCRdb's version contains in-frame clones alone and is incomplete. The sample shows fewer than 200,000 clones, roughly nine tenths of them seen only once. The sequencing input was peripheral blood. These receptors originate from a man aged 55 to 69 with acute or convalescent COVID-19.

As for this clone: In the same sample, other DNA sequences code for this CDR3. The genes are TRBV11-2 and TRBJ2-3, with a tentative D call TRBD1 (5 bases). V lost 0 bases and J lost 0, with 7 bases in between. The germline CDR1 and CDR2 sequences are SGHAT and FQNNGV. This CDR3 has 15 amino acids. CDR3 in amino acids: CASSLDRASTDTQYF. Here the CDR3 DNA reads TGTGCCAGCAGCTTAGACAGGGCCAGCACAGATACGCAGTATTTT.

J is TRBJ1-6 and V is TRBV18; 8 nucleotides line up with TRBD1. Germline CDR1 and CDR2: KGHSH and LQKENI. Trimming cost V 3 bases and J 2 bases; bases outside gene matches: 3. The CDR3 totals 16 residues. CDR3 sequence (DNA): TGTGCCAGCTCACCCGGACAGGGCACCTATAATTCACCCCTCCACTTT. Amino acid sequence: CASSPGQGTYNSPLHF.

The chain has TRBV27 and TRBJ2-7; possibly TRBD1 for D (5 bases). The CDR3 loop spans 14 amino acids. The germline CDR1 and CDR2 sequences are MNHEY and SMNVEV (reference sequence). Between the trimmed V and J ends, which lost 5 bases and 1 base, there was a span of 12 bases. CDR3 in amino acids: CASSPTDRSYEQYV. CDR3 DNA: TGTGCCAGCAGTCCGACAGACAGATCCTACGAGCAGTACGTC.

CDR3: CASSPRAQGAYEQYV. The CDR3 DNA is TGTGCCAGCAGCCCCAGGGCGCAGGGGGCTTACGAGCAGTACGTC. This chain uses TRBV7-8 with TRBJ2-7, with 8 bases fitting TRBD1. Trimming removed 5 bases from V and 4 bases from J; junction bases left unmatched: 10. The CDR3 spans 15 residues. CDR1 and CDR2 (germline): SGHVS, FQNEAQ.

This sequence joins TRBV7-9 and TRBJ2-4; 9 positions agree with TRBD1. CDR3 length: 17 amino acids. Germline CDR1 SEHNR, CDR2 FQNEAQ (reference sequence). V trimming: 3 bases; J trimming: 1 base; junction bases outside the gene matches: 7. The CDR3 reads CASSLVGGQGAKNIQYF. The DNA for the CDR3 is TGTGCCAGCAGCTTGGTGGGAGGACAGGGGGCCAAAAACATTCAGTACTTC.